This is a list of T cell receptor beta chains from one sample in a study of control samples from healthy donors and cancer patients. Repertoires were generated with immunoSEQ multiplex PCR, while TCRdb's copy carries only in-frame clones and drops some. The sample lists 400,000 to 500,000 clones; around 90% were seen once. Source material: PBMCs. These receptor sequences come from a man aged 35-49 years with head and neck cancer. Each CDR3 is given with its conserved first and last residue. The order of the fields is D gene, V gene, J gene, clone size, CDR3 protein, CDR3 DNA. A D gene is named only where the DNA matches it firmly. Some rows mark clone size as missing; the rest say once, few, many or name a class of expanded clone.

d_gene: .
v_gene: TRBV7-9
j_gene: TRBJ1-1
abundance: .
CDR3aa: CASRNRQLPEAFF
CDR3nt: TGTGCCAGCAGAAACCGACAGCTCCCTGAAGCTTTCTTT

d_gene: .
v_gene: TRBV7-9
j_gene: TRBJ2-3
abundance: .
CDR3aa: CASGRRKPSTDTQYF
CDR3nt: TGTGCCAGCGGTCGGCGGAAACCTAGCACAGATACGCAGTATTTT

d_gene: TRBD2
v_gene: TRBV10-2
j_gene: TRBJ2-1
abundance: .
CDR3aa: CASSESGGGGVSEQFF
CDR3nt: TGCGCCAGCAGTGAGTCGGGTGGCGGGGGGGTTTCTGAGCAGTTCTTC

d_gene: .
v_gene: TRBV28
j_gene: TRBJ1-1
abundance: once
CDR3aa: CASSGRANTEAFF
CDR3nt: TGTGCCAGCAGCGGCCGGGCGAACACTGAAGCTTTCTTT

d_gene: .
v_gene: TRBV28
j_gene: TRBJ1-2
abundance: once
CDR3aa: CASTLGRGQYYGYTF
CDR3nt: TGTGCCAGCACCCTTGGGCGGGGGCAGTACTATGGCTACACCTTC

d_gene: .
v_gene: TRBV29-1
j_gene: TRBJ1-6
abundance: .
CDR3aa: CSVLLPGSPLHF
CDR3nt: TGCAGCGTACTCCTCCCGGGGTCACCCCTCCACTTT

d_gene: .
v_gene: TRBV6-1
j_gene: TRBJ2-7
abundance: .
CDR3aa: CASSDMPQQYF
CDR3nt: TGTGCCAGCAGTGATATGCCTCAGCAGTACTTC

d_gene: .
v_gene: TRBV25-1
j_gene: TRBJ2-3
abundance: few
CDR3aa: CASSNSEGDTQYF
CDR3nt: TGTGCCAGCAGTAATAGTGAAGGTGATACGCAGTATTTT

d_gene: .
v_gene: TRBV7-2
j_gene: TRBJ1-4
abundance: .
CDR3aa: CASSLAAATNEKLFF
CDR3nt: TGTGCCAGCAGCTTGGCAGCAGCAACTAATGAAAAACTGTTTTTT

d_gene: TRBD1
v_gene: TRBV5-5
j_gene: TRBJ1-6
abundance: .
CDR3aa: CASSPNRGLNSPLHF
CDR3nt: TGTGCCAGCAGCCCTAACAGGGGGCTTAATTCACCCCTCCACTTT

d_gene: TRBD1
v_gene: TRBV3-1/TRBV3-2
j_gene: TRBJ2-2
abundance: .
CDR3aa: CASSQGTGDSTGELFF
CDR3nt: TGTGCCAGCAGCCAAGGTACAGGGGATAGCACCGGGGAGCTGTTTTTT

d_gene: TRBD2
v_gene: TRBV7-3
j_gene: TRBJ2-7
abundance: .
CDR3aa: CASSLKGGPVEQYF
CDR3nt: TGTGCCAGCAGCTTAAAGGGAGGGCCTGTCGAGCAGTACTTC

d_gene: .
v_gene: TRBV4-1
j_gene: TRBJ1-4
abundance: .
CDR3aa: CASSSRLPGLGEKLFF
CDR3nt: TGCGCCAGCAGCTCACGGTTACCGGGACTTGGTGAAAAACTGTTTTTT

d_gene: TRBD1
v_gene: TRBV6-5
j_gene: TRBJ2-2
abundance: .
CDR3aa: CASRAGGTNTGELFF
CDR3nt: TGTGCCAGCAGGGCAGGGGGAACGAACACCGGGGAGCTGTTTTTT

d_gene: .
v_gene: TRBV30
j_gene: TRBJ1-2
abundance: .
CDR3aa: CAWNRDTANYGYTF
CDR3nt: TGTGCCTGGAACAGGGACACAGCTAACTATGGCTACACCTTC

d_gene: .
v_gene: TRBV5-1
j_gene: TRBJ2-7
abundance: .
CDR3aa: CASSFSGTGSTAEQYF
CDR3nt: TGCGCCAGCAGCTTTTCGGGAACAGGGTCTACCGCCGAGCAGTACTTC

d_gene: .
v_gene: TRBV20-1
j_gene: TRBJ1-4
abundance: .
CDR3aa: CSAGSEKLFF
CDR3nt: TGCAGTGCTGGGAGTGAAAAACTGTTTTTT

d_gene: TRBD1
v_gene: TRBV30
j_gene: TRBJ1-6
abundance: .
CDR3aa: CAWSLERTGGVGNSPLHF
CDR3nt: TGTGCCTGGAGTCTCGAGCGGACAGGGGGTGTTGGTAATTCACCCCTCCACTTT

d_gene: TRBD2
v_gene: TRBV19
j_gene: TRBJ2-1
abundance: .
CDR3aa: CASSIVGLRIREQFF
CDR3nt: TGTGCCAGTAGTATAGTGGGACTAAGAATTCGGGAGCAGTTCTTC

d_gene: .
v_gene: TRBV2
j_gene: TRBJ2-7
abundance: .
CDR3aa: CASSDRPVDEQYF
CDR3nt: TGTGCCAGCAGTGACAGGCCTGTGGACGAGCAGTACTTC

d_gene: .
v_gene: TRBV28
j_gene: TRBJ2-3
abundance: .
CDR3aa: CASNIPAGSTDTQYF
CDR3nt: TGTGCCAGCAACATTCCCGCGGGGAGCACAGATACGCAGTATTTT

d_gene: .
v_gene: TRBV28
j_gene: TRBJ1-4
abundance: .
CDR3aa: CASSNRGTGEKLFF
CDR3nt: TGTGCCAGCAGTAATAGAGGAACGGGTGAAAAACTGTTTTTT

d_gene: .
v_gene: TRBV28
j_gene: TRBJ1-1
abundance: once
CDR3aa: CASSLYGDTEAFF
CDR3nt: TGTGCCAGCAGTTTATACGGGGACACTGAAGCTTTCTTT

d_gene: .
v_gene: TRBV27
j_gene: TRBJ1-5
abundance: .
CDR3aa: CASIIVEQDLGRGNQPQHF
CDR3nt: TGTGCCAGCATAATAGTGGAACAGGACCTTGGGAGGGGCAATCAGCCCCAGCATTTT

d_gene: TRBD1
v_gene: TRBV6-2/TRBV6-3
j_gene: TRBJ1-5
abundance: .
CDR3aa: CASSYPEGQINQPQHF
CDR3nt: TGTGCCAGCAGTTACCCCGAGGGACAGATAAATCAGCCCCAGCATTTT

d_gene: .
v_gene: TRBV28
j_gene: TRBJ1-2
abundance: .
CDR3aa: CASSSSQGYTF
CDR3nt: TGTGCCAGCAGTTCTTCTCAGGGCTACACCTTC

d_gene: .
v_gene: TRBV30
j_gene: TRBJ2-7
abundance: .
CDR3aa: CAWSGGQTYEQYF
CDR3nt: TGTGCCTGGAGTGGAGGACAGACCTACGAGCAGTACTTC

d_gene: .
v_gene: TRBV27
j_gene: TRBJ2-5
abundance: .
CDR3aa: CASSLAEQETQYF
CDR3nt: TGTGCCAGCAGTTTAGCGGAACAAGAGACCCAGTACTTC

d_gene: TRBD1
v_gene: TRBV27
j_gene: TRBJ2-7
abundance: .
CDR3aa: CASSPTGGRAYYEQYF
CDR3nt: TGTGCCAGCAGTCCCACAGGGGGCCGCGCTTATTACGAGCAGTACTTC

d_gene: .
v_gene: TRBV9
j_gene: TRBJ1-6
abundance: .
CDR3aa: CASSPLGTNSPLHF
CDR3nt: TGTGCCAGCAGCCCCTTGGGTACTAATTCACCCCTCCACTTT

d_gene: TRBD2
v_gene: TRBV5-1
j_gene: TRBJ2-7
abundance: .
CDR3aa: CASSLIAGSPYEQYF
CDR3nt: TGCGCCAGCAGCTTGATAGCGGGATCCCCCTACGAGCAGTACTTC

d_gene: .
v_gene: TRBV4-3
j_gene: TRBJ1-3
abundance: .
CDR3aa: CASSQDPGIVRGNTIYF
CDR3nt: TGCGCCAGCAGCCAAGATCCGGGGATTGTTCGCGGAAACACCATATATTTT

d_gene: .
v_gene: TRBV12-2
j_gene: TRBJ1-1
abundance: .
CDR3aa: CASRPPGPLNTEAFF
CDR3nt: TGTGCAAGTCGCCCCCCCGGGCCCTTGAACACTGAAGCTTTCTTT

d_gene: .
v_gene: TRBV12-3/TRBV12-4
j_gene: TRBJ1-2
abundance: few
CDR3aa: CASRPDSRAGYTF
CDR3nt: TGTGCCAGCAGGCCCGACAGTAGGGCGGGCTACACCTTC

d_gene: .
v_gene: TRBV6-5
j_gene: TRBJ1-5
abundance: .
CDR3aa: CASRPAGNQPQHF
CDR3nt: TGTGCCAGCCGTCCTGCGGGCAATCAGCCCCAGCATTTT

d_gene: TRBD1
v_gene: TRBV7-9
j_gene: TRBJ2-7
abundance: .
CDR3aa: CASSRKSGGSYEQYF
CDR3nt: TGTGCCAGCAGCCGCAAATCAGGGGGCTCCTACGAGCAGTACTTC

d_gene: .
v_gene: TRBV6-6
j_gene: TRBJ2-5
abundance: .
CDR3aa: CASRNRAGQETQYF
CDR3nt: TGTGCCAGCAGAAACAGGGCAGGGCAAGAGACCCAGTACTTC

d_gene: TRBD1
v_gene: TRBV20-1
j_gene: TRBJ2-1
abundance: .
CDR3aa: CSASSRQGSSYNEQFF
CDR3nt: TGCAGTGCTAGTAGTCGACAGGGAAGCTCCTACAATGAGCAGTTCTTC

d_gene: TRBD1
v_gene: TRBV24-1
j_gene: TRBJ1-2
abundance: .
CDR3aa: CATSERTGGNYGYTF
CDR3nt: TGTGCCACCAGTGAGCGGACAGGGGGCAACTATGGCTACACCTTC